This T cell receptor (beta chain) was recorded in a study of cytomegalovirus exposure and HLA in healthy donors. The germline V gene encodes CDR1 SGHDN and CDR2 FVKESK. V lost 1 base, J lost 3 bases, and 7 bases lay in between. CDR3 size: 13 residues. In the case of this clone: Antigen specificity is unknown. The same CDR3 is also encoded by other DNA sequences in this sample.

The PCR ran on 60 Vbeta and 13 Jbeta primers. In the authors' workflow: Roughly 10 million shared chains were among approximately 87 million unique TCR beta chains counted in a later analysis. TCRdb's table, derived via immunoSEQ multiplex PCR, lists solely in-frame clones and lacks some. V and J calls and clone size follow that table, whereas D and trimming were derived from the DNA. The sample includes approximately 76,000 clones, approximately 79% of them seen just once. Study-level findings and limits: Using the classifier, cytomegalovirus status was reportedly diagnosed with high specificity and sensitivity. Associated with cytomegalovirus, according to the listing, were about 160 TCR beta chains.

The sample taken for sequencing was PBMCs. The chain joins TRBV14 to TRBJ2-7; D is unclear. The TCR was taken from a man younger than 45 in good health and CMV-seronegative. CDR3 sequence (DNA): TGTGCCAGCAGCCAAGGCAGAGGCTACGAGCAGTACTTC. It yields the protein CASSQGRGYEQYF.